This TCR beta chain was retrieved from a study of T cells expressing NK-cell markers. TCRdb re-called the 5' RACE reads and gives one entry per CDR3 protein, without DNA. The table counts about 550,000 distinct CDR3 sequences; roughly 3.5% lies in the top ten. The germline V gene encodes CDR1 DFQATT and CDR2 SNEGSKA (reference sequence). The CDR3 length is 14 residues. The TCR comes from a man between 18 and 35 years old in good health. This rearrangement joins TRBV20-1 to TRBJ2-5; TCRdb's D call of TRBD2 is untestable without DNA. The specimen sequenced was blood T cells: a sorted CD56 or NKG2C T cell subset, CD4+ or CD8+ T cells, or bulk PBMC T cells (not recorded which). CDR3 residues: CSAHGGLAGETQYF.